This TCR beta chain came from a study of post-analysis software for immune sequencing data. Whole-study context: Relapsing-remitting, secondary progressive and progressive-relapsing multiple sclerosis were all included among the disease courses.

General observations from the study: The normalized Chao1 diversity of multiple sclerosis patients was significantly lower than that of controls. The five TRBV segments detected at higher frequency in patients than in controls included TRBV5-6, TRBV5-1 and TRBV20-1.

Carried by the TCR beta cDNA libraries were unique molecular identifiers. TCRdb itself ran the PCR reads through MiXCR, one entry per CDR3 protein. Here the sample spans some 450,000 distinct CDR3 sequences, less than 45% being singletons. This CDR3 is built from 15 residues. The germline CDR1 and CDR2 sequences are MNHNS and SASEGT. V lost 2 bases and J lost 1; bases outside the gene matches: 1. A remark on this clonotype: The antigen is not known.

J is TRBJ1-2 and V is TRBV6-1; 10 nucleotides align to TRBD1. The sample comprised blood. This TCR was sampled from a girl aged 5 to 17 with multiple sclerosis. In DNA form, the CDR3 reads TGTGCCAGCAGTGAATGGACAGGGGGTAACTATGGCTACACCTTC. It specifies CASSEWTGGNYGYTF.